These 6 T cell receptor beta chains share one sample of origin, sequenced in a study of blood T cells in healthy people across ages. Sample-barcoded 5' priming and a J-beta primer mix drove a second PCR of about 6 to 11 cycles. Each CDR3 protein is one row after TCRdb ran MiXCR on the 5' RACE reads. The sample has about 1,400,000 distinct CDR3 sequences, approximately 59% seen once. The specimen was blood. The source is a man between 18 and 35 years old in good health.

This clonotype showed up just once. V usage is TRBV15 and J usage is TRBJ2-3, with TRBD2 matching 9 bases. The V gene's germline CDR1 is LNHNV and CDR2 YYDKDF (reference sequence). This CDR3 region has 17 residues. The V and J ends lost 5 bases and 6 bases, in that order; junction bases with no gene match: 15. CDR3 region: CATSQSSGGVEGDTQYF. Here the CDR3 DNA reads TGTGCCACCAGCCAAAGTAGCGGGGGCGTCGAGGGTGATACGCAGTATTTT.

The chain links TRBV12-3 or TRBV12-4 to TRBJ1-5, with D perhaps matching TRBD1 (5 bases). Between the trimmed V and J ends, which lost 7 bases and 7 bases, there was a span of 11 bases. CDR3 length: 12 amino acids. Here the CDR3 reads CASTRGLQPQHF. In nucleotides, the CDR3 is TGTGCCAGCACTAGGGGTTTGCAGCCCCAGCATTTT.

This chain uses TRBV4-1 with TRBJ2-1; D perhaps matches TRBD2 (6 bases). Germline V gene lookup returns CDR1 MGHRA and CDR2 YSYEKL. CDR3 length equals 16 residues. V gave up 0 bases and J gave up 8 bases, with 17 bases separating them. Here the CDR3 reads CASSQDAGFSGDEQFF. The CDR3 bases are TGCGCCAGCAGCCAAGATGCGGGATTTAGTGGCGATGAGCAGTTCTTC.

The rearrangement joins TRBV6-1 to TRBJ2-7; TRBD1 might be the D (6 bases). Germline V gene lookup returns CDR1 MNHNS and CDR2 SASEGT. The CDR3 length is 13 residues. Trimming shortened V by 2 bases and J by 5 bases, and 10 bases separated the two germline ends. In nucleotides, the CDR3 is TGTGCCAGCAGTGAATGGACAGTAAACGAGCAGTACTTC. Translating it yields CASSEWTVNEQYF.

This clonotype was observed a single time. This sequence joins TRBV28 and TRBJ1-2, with TRBD1 matching 10 bases. The CDR3 is 15 residues long. Losses at the gene ends were 6 bases for V and 6 bases for J; bases not matched to a gene: 10. Per the germline V gene, CDR1 is MDHEN and CDR2 is SYDVKM. The CDR3 spells CASSPPLGTGDGYTF. In nucleotides, the CDR3 is TGTGCCAGCAGCCCGCCCTTGGGGACAGGGGATGGCTACACCTTC.

With regard to this clonotype: The junction departs from the called germline gene at one end, perhaps through a read error. The chain couples TRBV7-2 to TRBJ2-3; D may be TRBD1 or TRBD2 (6 bases each). In germline, CDR1 is SGHTA, CDR2 FQGNSA. The CDR3 runs to 15 residues. The CDR3 is CDSSLGGSSTDTQYF. The CDR3 coding sequence is TGTGACAGCAGCTTAGGGGGGAGTAGCACAGATACGCAGTATTTT. Drawing the rest from reference TRBV7-2 and TRBJ2-3, the complete variable domain is GAGVSQSPSNKVTEKGKDVELRCDPISGHTALYWYRQSLGQGLEFLIYFQGNSAPDKSGLPSDRFSAERTGGSVSTLTIQRTQQEDSAVYLCDSSLGGSSTDTQYFGPGTRLTVL.